This T cell receptor (beta chain) was sequenced during a study of shared T cell receptors in the human thymus. Sequencing was performed with immunoSEQ multiplex PCR; in TCRdb, only in-frame clones are kept and a portion is missing. Here the sample spans some 700,000 clones, around 89% being singletons. Another study also made use of these data, one on human thymus T cells.

Material: thymocytes. The sequence derives from a boy under three years old with a congenital heart defect.

The CDR3 coding sequence is TGCGCCAGCAGCCAAGATCCTAGCGGGATGAACACCGGGGAGCTGTTTTTT. It codes for CASSQDPSGMNTGELFF. The V call is TRBV4-1, the J call TRBJ2-2; 9 positions agree with TRBD2. Trimming took 0 bases from V and 1 from J; bases not matched to a gene: 3. CDR1 and CDR2 from the germline V gene are MGHRA and YSYEKL. The CDR3 extends over 17 amino acids.